Presented here are 9 T cell receptor beta chains from one specimen sequenced in a study of blood T cell repertoires in COVID-19. Sequencing used immunoSEQ multiplex PCR; TCRdb keeps in-frame clones, though not all of them. The sample consists of under 200,000 clones, roughly 84% of them appearing once. Sequenced input: peripheral blood. These receptors originate from a woman aged 80 or older with acute or convalescent COVID-19.

This chain uses TRBV12-3 or TRBV12-4 with TRBJ1-1; no definite D call. V lost 3 bases and J lost 5, with 10 bases in between. The CDR3 runs to 13 residues. CDR3 nucleotides: TGTGCCAGCAGTTTGTTGCGGGTAACTGAAGCTTTCTTT. Its protein is CASSLLRVTEAFF.

The V and J genes are TRBV14 and TRBJ2-7; 13 nucleotides agree with TRBD2. CDR1 is SGHDN, CDR2 FVKESK, per germline. V gave up 3 bases and J gave up 4 bases; unmatched junction bases: 6. The CDR3 spans 16 residues. CDR3 loop: CASSQLGLAGKYEQYF. DNA for the CDR3: TGTGCCAGCAGCCAGTTGGGACTAGCGGGGAAGTACGAGCAGTACTTC.

This chain joins TRBV21-1 and TRBJ2-3; TRBD2, the table's D call, was not compared with the DNA. TRBV21-1 is shown as a pseudogene. CDR3 length equals 21 residues. CDR3 residues: CASSRHPSRTRTKIGTDTQYF. The CDR3 DNA follows: TGTGCCAGCAGCAGACACCCCTCCCGGACTAGGACCAAGATCGGCACAGATACGCAGTATTTT.

The chain uses TRBV5-1 and TRBJ2-5; 9 nucleotides agree with TRBD1. V gave up 2 bases and J gave up 5 bases; unmatched junction bases: 7. Germline V gene data show CDR1 as SGHRS and CDR2 as YFSETQ. The length of the CDR3 is 15 residues. The CDR3 nucleotides read TGCGCCAGCAGCTTACAGGGGGCGTCCGGGGAGACCCAGTACTTC. Its translation: CASSLQGASGETQYF.

This chain connects TRBV11-2 to TRBJ2-5, with TRBD1 identical over 8 bases. The germline gives CDR1 SGHAT, CDR2 FQNNGV. CDR3 length: 14 residues. V gave up 4 bases and J gave up 4 bases; unmatched junction bases: 5. Here the CDR3 DNA reads TGTGCCAGCAGCTGGAGGACAGGGCCAGAGACCCAGTACTTC. Protein sequence: CASSWRTGPETQYF.

V usage is TRBV10-3 and J usage is TRBJ1-5, with D possibly matching TRBD1 (5 bases). This CDR3 has 16 amino acids. Trimming shortened V by 4 bases and J by 1 base, and 14 bases separated the two germline ends. Germline V gene data show CDR1 as ENHRY and CDR2 as SYGVKD. The chain's CDR3 is CAISGEGTGSNQPQHF. CDR3 sequence (DNA): TGTGCCATCAGTGGGGAGGGGACGGGGAGCAATCAGCCCCAGCATTTT.

The gene calls are TRBV27 and TRBJ1-1; weak D call: TRBD1 (6 bases). This CDR3 has 16 residues. CDR1 and CDR2 (germline): MNHEY, SMNVEV (reference sequence). V lost 0 bases and J 1 base, leaving 12 bases between the germline ends. The chain's CDR3 is CASSLSRGAPNTEAFF. CDR3 DNA sequence: TGTGCCAGCAGTTTATCGCGGGGGGCGCCGAACACTGAAGCTTTCTTT.

This chain connects TRBV10-3 to TRBJ1-1, with D possibly TRBD1 on 5 matching bases. The V and J ends lost 7 bases and 1 base respectively, with 16 bases between them. CDR1 and CDR2 (germline): ENHRY, SYGVKD. The CDR3 totals 15 residues. CDR3 residues: CAIKSGDSENTEAFF. The CDR3 nucleotides are TGTGCCATCAAGTCGGGGGATTCTGAGAACACTGAAGCTTTCTTT.

A few counts support this clone. The chain uses TRBV28 and TRBJ2-7; TRBD1 might be the D (9 bases). Germline-derived CDR1 and CDR2 are MDHEN and SYDVKM. The length of the CDR3 is 17 residues. V lost 6 bases, J lost 2 bases, and 23 bases lay in between. Here the CDR3 DNA reads TGTGCCAGCAGCCCGGGACAGGGACTAGTAAGTACCTACGAGCAGTACTTC. Translation gives CASSPGQGLVSTYEQYF.